Listed here are 28 T cell receptor beta chains from one sample, sequenced in a study of blood T cell repertoires in COVID-19. TCRdb's table, derived via immunoSEQ multiplex PCR, lists solely in-frame clones and lacks some. The sample lists approximately 230,000 clones; 70% to 85% were seen once. Sequencing input: PBMCs or T cells enriched from blood (not recorded which). Every receptor here comes from a man aged 35 to 55 who had recovered from COVID-19.

This clone was counted between two and nine times. This chain connects TRBV28 to TRBJ2-7, with TRBD1 identical over 9 bases. The germline gives CDR1 MDHEN, CDR2 SYDVKM. This CDR3 region has 15 residues. The trim removed 5 bases at V and 1 base at J, leaving 6 bases unmatched. The CDR3 sequence is CASSAPTGGSYEQYF. CDR3 bases: TGTGCCAGCAGTGCCCCGACAGGGGGATCCTACGAGCAGTACTTC.

The V call is TRBV28, the J call TRBJ1-5; 11 positions agree with TRBD1. J lost 0 bases, V lost 2 bases, and 6 bases had no gene match. The germline V gene has CDR1 MDHEN and CDR2 SYDVKM. The CDR3 has 18 residues. The CDR3 coding sequence is TGTGCCAGCAGTTTAGGACAGGGGGCATGGAGTAGCAATCAGCCCCAGCATTTT. Translation gives CASSLGQGAWSSNQPQHF.

This chain connects TRBV12-3 or TRBV12-4 to TRBJ1-5; TRBD1 agrees at 7 bases. The junction had 7 bases not matched to a gene; V was cut back by 7 bases and J by 7 bases. The CDR3 consists of 13 residues. CDR3 coding DNA: TGTGCCAGCACCCGGACAGGTGTACAGCCCCAGCATTTT. Its translation is CASTRTGVQPQHF.

This clone has a single count. This chain links TRBV6-5 with TRBJ1-1; maybe TRBD1 (6 bases). Germline V gives CDR1 MNHEY, CDR2 SVGAGI. Trimming removed 2 bases at V and 5 bases at J, with 12 bases between. CDR3 length equals 14 residues. The CDR3 nucleotides are TGTGCCAGCAGTTACCAGGGTAGGGGGACTGAAGCTTTCTTT. This encodes CASSYQGRGTEAFF.

The chain employs TRBV7-8 and TRBJ2-7, with TRBD2 identical over 7 bases. The V segment lost 5 bases and the J segment 0 bases; nucleotides outside the gene matches: 10. The length of the CDR3 is 16 residues. The germline V gene encodes CDR1 SGHVS and CDR2 FQNEAQ. The CDR3 DNA follows: TGTGCCAGCAGCCCCTCGGGGGGAGGGAGCTCCTACGAGCAGTACTTC. It yields the protein CASSPSGGGSSYEQYF.

The rearrangement uses TRBV15 and TRBJ1-1, with D perhaps TRBD1 (6 bases). CDR1 is LNHNV, CDR2 YYDKDF, per germline (reference sequence). V lost 8 bases and J 0 bases, leaving 10 bases between the germline ends. The CDR3 covers 13 residues. In DNA, the CDR3 is TGTGCCACCGCAGGGGACGTGAACACTGAAGCTTTCTTT. Amino acids: CATAGDVNTEAFF. The full variable domain, with the rest looked up from reference TRBV15 and TRBJ1-1, is DAMVIQNPRYQVTQFGKPVTLSCSQTLNHNVMYWYQQKSSQAPKLLFHYYDKDFNNEADTPDNFQSRRPNTSFCFLDIRSPGLGDTAMYLCATAGDVNTEAFFGQGTRLTVV.

The chain is built from TRBV27 and TRBJ2-7, with TRBD1 matching over 7 bases. CDR3 length: 13 amino acids. Trimming took 6 bases from V and 3 from J; bases not matched to a gene: 5. The germline V gene has CDR1 MNHEY and CDR2 SMNVEV (reference sequence). CDR3 loop: CASSYRQGYEQYF. The CDR3, as DNA: TGTGCCAGCAGCTACCGACAGGGCTACGAGCAGTACTTC.

Regarding this clone: This clone may be a read error of a much larger clone one base away. The CDR3 sequence: CASSLAGNTEAFF. CDR3 coding DNA: TGTGCCAGCAGCTTAGCGGGGAACACTGAAGCTTTCTTT. This sequence joins TRBV11-2 and TRBJ1-1; D ambiguous. Germline V gives CDR1 SGHAT, CDR2 FQNNGV. V was trimmed by 1 base and J by 1 base, leaving 4 bases between them. The CDR3 extends over 13 amino acids.

The chain couples TRBV28 to TRBJ2-7, with a possible D match to TRBD2 (5 bases). V gave up 5 bases and J gave up 5 bases, with 13 bases separating them. The CDR3 runs to 13 residues. Germline lookup yields CDR1 MDHEN and CDR2 SYDVKM. This CDR3 reads CASSRPGVHEQYF. The CDR3 DNA reads TGTGCCAGCAGTCGGCCCGGGGTGCACGAGCAGTACTTC.

V usage is TRBV3-1 (or the pseudogene TRBV3-2) and J usage is TRBJ2-7, with 14 nucleotides matching TRBD2. Germline loops: CDR1 LGHDT, CDR2 YNNKEL (reference sequence). J lost 3 bases, V lost 4 bases, and 20 bases had no gene match. The CDR3 contains 21 residues. The CDR3 here is CASSRQPADRGTSGRIYEQYF. CDR3 bases: TGTGCCAGCAGCCGACAACCCGCAGATCGAGGGACTAGCGGGAGAATCTACGAGCAGTACTTC.

The chain combines TRBV29-1 with TRBJ2-3; D ambiguous. Germline assignment: CDR1 SQVTM and CDR2 ANQGSEA. The ends were cut back, 7 bases at V and 4 bases at J, with 12 bases in the middle. The CDR3 is made up of 12 amino acids. CDR3 DNA: TGCAGCGCGTCGAACATCGCAGATACGCAGTATTTT. Protein product: CSASNIADTQYF.

The rearrangement links TRBV5-6 to TRBJ2-2; 11 bases map to TRBD2. This CDR3 is built from 18 residues. CDR1 and CDR2 from the germline V gene are SGHDT and YYEEEE. Trimming took 2 bases from V and 3 from J; bases not matched to a gene: 9. The CDR3 region is CASSFWGLAEIYTGELFF. For the CDR3, the DNA is TGTGCCAGCAGCTTTTGGGGACTAGCGGAAATATACACCGGGGAGCTGTTTTTT.

The chain links TRBV18 to TRBJ2-2; the match to TRBD1 covers 7 bases. The length of the CDR3 is 14 residues. Germline CDR1 and CDR2: KGHSH and LQKENI. Trimming took 4 bases from V and 7 from J; bases not matched to a gene: 6. The CDR3 loop is CASSRQGASGELFF. CDR3 bases: TGTGCCAGCTCACGACAGGGTGCTAGCGGGGAGCTGTTTTTT.

The chain employs TRBV15 and TRBJ2-5; D gene unclear. Trimming cost V 3 bases and J 5 bases, with 7 bases left between them. Germline assignment: CDR1 LNHNV and CDR2 YYDKDF (reference sequence). CDR3 length: 12 residues. The CDR3 reads CATSSLRETQYF. The CDR3 coding sequence is TGTGCCACCAGCAGCCTGCGGGAGACCCAGTACTTC.

The rearrangement links TRBV7-9 to TRBJ1-1; TRBD1 is a possible D gene (6 bases). Per germline, CDR1 SEHNR and CDR2 FQNEAQ (reference sequence). CDR3 length: 15 residues. Trimming took 1 base from V and 11 from J, leaving 20 bases between them. CDR3 sequence: CASSLGGTSRMKAFF. The CDR3 DNA is TGTGCCAGCAGCTTAGGGGGGACAAGCCGAATGAAGGCTTTCTTT.

This clone was picked up a small number of times. The J gene is TRBJ2-3, the V gene TRBV5-4; 7 positions agree with TRBD2. V lost 3 bases to trimming and J lost 1 base; unmatched junction nucleotides: 5. The CDR3 sequence is 15 residues long. CDR1 and CDR2 (germline): SGHNT, YYREEE (reference sequence). CDR3 residues: CASSSSSGGTDTQYF. CDR3 nucleotide sequence: TGTGCCAGCAGCTCATCTAGCGGAGGCACAGATACGCAGTATTTT.

This clone has a count of ten or more. The genes are TRBV10-2 and TRBJ2-3, with D unresolved. The ends were cut back, 5 bases at V and 4 bases at J, with 7 bases in the middle. The CDR3 has 12 residues. The V gene's germline CDR1 is WSHSY and CDR2 SAAADI. This CDR3 reads CASSPTADTQYF. DNA for the CDR3: TGCGCCAGCAGTCCAACTGCAGATACGCAGTATTTT.

The J gene is TRBJ2-1, the V gene TRBV7-6, with unresolved D. Trimming shortened V by 4 bases and J by 4 bases, and 17 bases separated the two germline ends. This CDR3 spans 16 amino acids. CDR1 and CDR2 (germline): SGHVS, FNYEAQ. CDR3 nucleotides: TGTGCCAGCAGCTCGACGGGTCTCGAAAAGTACAATGAGCAGTTCTTC. Its translation: CASSSTGLEKYNEQFF.

The genes are TRBV30 and TRBJ2-2; 8 bases align to TRBD1. CDR3 length: 13 amino acids. Per germline, CDR1 GTSNPN and CDR2 SVGIG (reference sequence). The ends lost 7 bases at V and 4 bases at J; junction bases unmatched: 5. The CDR3 DNA reads TGTGCCTCACAGGGGGGTTCCACCGGGGAGCTGTTTTTT. As protein: CASQGGSTGELFF.

J is TRBJ2-7 and V is TRBV5-4, with 9 positions matching TRBD1. V lost 2 bases, J lost 9 bases, and 3 bases stayed unmatched. The CDR3 spans 12 residues. Germline V gene lookup returns CDR1 SGHNT and CDR2 YYREEE (reference sequence). In DNA form, the CDR3 reads TGTGCCAGCAGCTTAACAGGGGGCGGGCAGTACTTC. Translation gives CASSLTGGGQYF.

The chain recombines TRBV7-9 with TRBJ1-1; D is perhaps TRBD1 (6 bases). V lost 4 bases, J lost 1 base, and 10 bases lay in between. CDR1 is SEHNR, CDR2 FQNEAQ, per germline (reference sequence). The CDR3 loop spans 14 amino acids. The DNA for the CDR3 is TGTGCCAGCAGCTCGAAACAGGGGAACACTGAAGCTTTCTTT. As protein: CASSSKQGNTEAFF. Full variable domain (remainder filled in from reference TRBV7-9 and TRBJ1-1): DTGVSQNPRHKITKRGQNVTFRCDPISEHNRLYWYRQTLGQGPEFLTYFQNEAQLEKSRLLSDRFSAERPKGSFSTLEIQRTEQGDSAMYLCASSSKQGNTEAFFGQGTRLTVV.

The chain has TRBV7-6 and TRBJ2-2; 10 bases are a match to TRBD2. The CDR3 consists of 15 residues. V lost 1 base and J lost 6; bases outside the gene matches: 2. Germline assignment: CDR1 SGHVS and CDR2 FNYEAQ. The CDR3 region has the DNA TGTGCCAGCAGCTTAGGAGCGGGAGGGGCCGGGGAGCTGTTTTTT. Translating it yields CASSLGAGGAGELFF.

The chain links TRBV5-1 to TRBJ1-6; tentative D call: TRBD1 (6 bases). Germline CDR1 SGHRS, CDR2 YFSETQ. The V end lost 4 bases, the J end lost 8 bases, and 16 bases lay between the germline ends. This CDR3 region has 15 residues. CDR3 bases: TGCGCCAGCAGCACACAGGGAAAAGGGGATTCACCCCTCCACTTT. Amino acid sequence: CASSTQGKGDSPLHF.

The genes are TRBV28 and TRBJ1-2; D ambiguous. The CDR3 consists of 13 residues. CDR1 is MDHEN, CDR2 SYDVKM, per germline. Trimming removed 2 bases from V and 4 bases from J, with 8 bases in between. This chain's CDR3 is CASSLMQIYGYTF. CDR3 sequence (DNA): TGTGCCAGCAGTTTAATGCAGATCTATGGCTACACCTTC.

CDR3 DNA sequence: TGTGCCAGCAGTAACCCTACTAGCCGCCAAGAGACCCAGTACTTC. Translation gives CASSNPTSRQETQYF. This chain connects TRBV28 to TRBJ2-5; TRBD2 is a possible D gene (6 bases). From germline, CDR1 is MDHEN and CDR2 SYDVKM. V was pared by 5 bases and J by 1 base, with 14 bases between. The CDR3 loop spans 15 amino acids.

J is TRBJ2-1 and V is TRBV19; D possibly corresponds to TRBD1 (6 bases). With 7 bases removed from V and 3 bases from J, the gap between germline ends came to 19 bases. Germline V CDR1 and CDR2: LNHDA, SQIVND (reference sequence). The CDR3 is made up of 16 amino acids. The CDR3 DNA reads as TGTGCCAGTACCTCGCTCCGGGACATTCTCTACAATGAGCAGTTCTTC. The encoded protein is CASTSLRDILYNEQFF.

The chain recombines TRBV21-1 with TRBJ2-1; the table names TRBD2, a call not compared with the DNA. TRBV21-1 is shown as a pseudogene. This CDR3 is 19 amino acids long. The CDR3 here is CASSKPRTSGGSPYNEQFF. Here the CDR3 DNA reads TGTGCCAGCAGCAAACCCAGGACTAGCGGGGGTTCCCCTTACAATGAGCAGTTCTTC.

This clone was counted many times. The chain employs TRBV19 and TRBJ2-5; no reliable D call. V lost 3 bases to trimming and J lost 2 bases, with 7 bases between them. The CDR3 has 13 residues. CDR1 and CDR2 (germline): LNHDA, SQIVND (reference sequence). This CDR3 reads CASSISWQETQYF. The CDR3, as DNA: TGTGCCAGTAGTATTAGTTGGCAAGAGACCCAGTACTTC.